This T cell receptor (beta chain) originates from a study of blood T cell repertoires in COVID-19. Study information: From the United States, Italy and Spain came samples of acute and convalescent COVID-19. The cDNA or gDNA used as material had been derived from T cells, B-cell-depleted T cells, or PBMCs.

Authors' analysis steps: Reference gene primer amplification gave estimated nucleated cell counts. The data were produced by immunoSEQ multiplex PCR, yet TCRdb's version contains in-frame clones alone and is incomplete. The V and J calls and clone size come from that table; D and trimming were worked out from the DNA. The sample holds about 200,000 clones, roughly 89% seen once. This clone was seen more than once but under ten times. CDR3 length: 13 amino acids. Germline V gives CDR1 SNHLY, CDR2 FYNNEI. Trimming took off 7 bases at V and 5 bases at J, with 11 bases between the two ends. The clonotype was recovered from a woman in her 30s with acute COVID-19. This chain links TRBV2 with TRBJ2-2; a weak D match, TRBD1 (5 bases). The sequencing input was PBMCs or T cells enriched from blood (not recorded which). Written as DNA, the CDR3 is TGTGCCAGCAACAGGATTCAAACCGGGGAGCTGTTTTTT. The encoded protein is CASNRIQTGELFF.